This is a list of T cell receptor beta chains from one sample in a study of radiation and T cells in renal cell carcinoma. Measured with immunoSEQ multiplex PCR; TCRdb has only the in-frame clones, and not every one. In the table there are about 160,000 clones, less than 90% of which are singletons. Source: blood, taken from a patient whose treatment included radiotherapy and nephrectomy. These receptors all come from a woman in her 70s with renal cell carcinoma. Each CDR3 is given with its conserved first and last residue. The D gene is left open where the match is weak. A row's size may be missing; if present it is once, few, many or a size class.

TRBJ1-5 | TRBV6-6 | TRBD1 | NA | CATERTGGNQPQHF | TGTGCCACTGAAAGGACAGGGGGCAATCAGCCCCAGCATTTT
TRBJ1-1 | TRBV11-3 | TRBD1 | NA | CASSGGTGGTEAFF | TGTGCCAGCAGCGGCGGGACAGGGGGCACTGAAGCTTTCTTT
TRBJ1-4 | TRBV29-1 | NA | NA | CSVRKGEKLFF | TGCAGCGTCCGGAAGGGGGAAAAACTGTTTTTT
TRBJ1-1 | TRBV29-1 | TRBD1 | NA | CSVEKGTGGSGAFF | TGCAGCGTTGAAAAAGGGACAGGGGGGAGTGGAGCTTTCTTT
TRBJ2-5 | TRBV5-1 | NA | NA | CASKISGSLTGETQYF | TGCGCCAGCAAAATATCCGGGTCCCTCACGGGGGAGACCCAGTACTTC
TRBJ1-2 | TRBV18 | NA | NA | CASSPPTENGYTF | TGTGCCAGCTCACCACCGACGGAAAATGGCTACACCTTC
TRBJ1-6 | TRBV19 | NA | NA | CASSTKQGLPLHF | TGTGCCAGTAGTACAAAACAGGGTTTACCCCTCCACTTT
TRBJ2-3 | TRBV9 | TRBD1 | once | CASSGGQVLPTDTQYF | TGTGCCAGCAGCGGGGGACAGGTCCTACCCACAGATACGCAGTATTTT
TRBJ1-1 | TRBV28 | NA | NA | CASSLLGGRGTEAFF | TGTGCCAGCAGTTTATTGGGGGGGCGCGGGACTGAAGCTTTCTTT
TRBJ1-2 | TRBV12-5 | NA | NA | CASGLVTPGGYGYTF | TGTGCTAGTGGTTTGGTAACCCCGGGAGGCTATGGCTACACCTTC
TRBJ1-2 | TRBV6-5 | NA | NA | CASSENGGPEGYTF | TGTGCCAGCAGTGAAAATGGGGGGCCAGAAGGCTACACCTTC
TRBJ1-5 | TRBV30 | TRBD1 | NA | CAWSPDRGTQPQHF | TGTGCCTGGAGCCCGGACAGGGGAACTCAGCCCCAGCATTTT
TRBJ2-5 | TRBV2 | TRBD1 | NA | CASRGLRQGPAETQYF | TGTGCCAGCAGGGGTTTGCGACAGGGCCCCGCAGAGACCCAGTACTTC
TRBJ2-3 | TRBV5-4 | NA | NA | CASSPAGIRTDTQYF | TGTGCCAGCAGCCCGGCGGGGATCCGCACAGATACGCAGTATTTT
TRBJ2-7 | TRBV15 | NA | NA | CATSRDGAGTYEQYF | TGTGCCACCAGCAGAGACGGGGCGGGGACCTACGAGCAGTACTTC
TRBJ1-2 | TRBV4-2 | TRBD1 | once | CASSQEEGAGYGYTF | TGTGCCAGCAGCCAAGAGGAGGGGGCGGGCTATGGCTACACCTTC
TRBJ1-5 | TRBV5-6 | TRBD1 | NA | CASSYTGGREPQHF | TGTGCCAGCAGCTACACAGGGGGCCGAGAGCCCCAGCATTTT